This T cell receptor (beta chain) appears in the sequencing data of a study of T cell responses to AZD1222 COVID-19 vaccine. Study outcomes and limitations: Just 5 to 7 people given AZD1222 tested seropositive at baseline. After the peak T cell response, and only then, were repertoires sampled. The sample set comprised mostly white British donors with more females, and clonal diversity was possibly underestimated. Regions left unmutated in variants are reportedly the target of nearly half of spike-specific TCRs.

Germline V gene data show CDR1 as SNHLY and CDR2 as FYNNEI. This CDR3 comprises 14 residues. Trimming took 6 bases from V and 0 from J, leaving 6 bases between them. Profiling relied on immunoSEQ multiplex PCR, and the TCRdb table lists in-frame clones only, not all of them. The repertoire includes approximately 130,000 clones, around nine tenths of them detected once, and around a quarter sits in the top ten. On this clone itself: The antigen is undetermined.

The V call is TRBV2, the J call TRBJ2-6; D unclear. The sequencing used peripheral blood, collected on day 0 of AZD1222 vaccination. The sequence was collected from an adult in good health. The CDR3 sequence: CASREFSGANVLTF. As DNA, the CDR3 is TGTGCCAGCAGGGAGTTCTCTGGGGCCAACGTCCTGACTTTC.